This entry lists 16 T cell receptor beta chains sequenced from one sample in a study of patients and donors after allogeneic stem cell transplantation. MiXCR was run by TCRdb on the RT-PCR reads, yielding one entry per CDR3 protein. The repertoire holds more than 850,000 distinct CDR3 sequences, with over 15% as singletons. The sequencing sample was made of blood, either unsorted or a sorted T cell fraction (not recorded which). All receptors derive from a human donor who was either an allogeneic HSCT recipient or a stem cell or donor lymphocyte infusion donor (not recorded which). It is not recorded whose cells these are; they may come from a transplant donor.

This clonotype was seen more than once but under ten times. The V gene is TRBV29-1, the J gene TRBJ1-1; 8 bases line up with TRBD1. This CDR3 has 15 amino acids. In germline, CDR1 is SQVTM, CDR2 ANQGSEA. With V trimmed by 4 bases and J by 1 base, 8 bases remained unmatched. CDR3 sequence (DNA): TGCAGCGTTGTCGGACAGGGCATCGAGAACACTGAAGCTTTCTTT. Translating it yields CSVVGQGIENTEAFF.

A few counts support this clonotype. The V call is TRBV7-6, the J call TRBJ2-3; 8 nucleotides match TRBD1. CDR1 SGHVS and CDR2 FNYEAQ come from the germline V gene. The V segment lost 2 bases and the J segment 0 bases; nucleotides outside the gene matches: 13. This CDR3 comprises 19 residues. The chain's CDR3 is CASSLTGGIPAPSTDTQYF. CDR3 DNA sequence: TGTGCCAGCAGCTTAACAGGGGGGATTCCTGCCCCGAGCACAGATACGCAGTATTTT.

Points on this clonotype: A much larger clonotype is one base distant, so this may be a read error. V usage is TRBV12-3 or TRBV12-4 and J usage is TRBJ2-3; 13 positions match TRBD2. The CDR3 sequence is 15 residues long. In nucleotides, the CDR3 is TGTGCCAGCAGTGGACTAGCGGGAGTCGGAGATAAGCAGTATTTT. Residues: CASSGLAGVGDKQYF.

This clonotype was seen only a few times. The chain links TRBV7-9 to TRBJ2-7; D not certain. The CDR3 contains 12 residues. The germline V and J ends were trimmed by 2 bases and 2 bases, with 4 bases remaining between them. Germline V gene sequence: CDR1 SEHNR, CDR2 FQNEAQ (reference sequence). In DNA, the CDR3 is TGTGCCAGCAGCTTAAAAGCCTACGAGCAGTACTTC. Translating gives CASSLKAYEQYF. The whole variable domain, remainder taken from reference TRBV7-9 and TRBJ2-7, is DTGVSQNPRHKITKRGQNVTFRCDPISEHNRLYWYRQTLGQGPEFLTYFQNEAQLEKSRLLSDRFSAERPKGSFSTLEIQRTEQGDSAMYLCASSLKAYEQYFGPGTRLTVT.

This sequence joins TRBV10-2 and TRBJ1-1, with D possibly being TRBD1 (6 bases). Trimming removed 4 bases at V and 1 base at J, with 10 bases between. CDR1 is WSHSY, CDR2 SAAADI, per germline. The CDR3 is 14 residues long. CDR3 in amino acids: CASSAAGANTEAFF. In nucleotides, the CDR3 is TGCGCCAGCAGTGCAGCGGGGGCGAACACTGAAGCTTTCTTT.

The chain has TRBV4-1 and TRBJ2-3; D unclear. The CDR3 spans 14 residues. V dropped 4 bases and J dropped 2 bases, with 10 bases sitting between them. The germline gives CDR1 MGHRA, CDR2 YSYEKL. Here the CDR3 reads CASSPWADTDTQYF. The CDR3 DNA follows: TGCGCCAGCAGCCCTTGGGCGGACACAGATACGCAGTATTTT.

This clonotype appeared a few times. The chain is built from TRBV12-3 or TRBV12-4 and TRBJ1-5; 7 nucleotides match TRBD1. This CDR3 has 15 residues. V was clipped by 3 bases and J by 6 bases; unmatched bases: 8. The CDR3 spells CASSLGGQALQPQHF. The CDR3 DNA reads as TGTGCCAGCAGTTTGGGCGGACAGGCTCTTCAGCCCCAGCATTTT.

This clonotype turned up a few times. V and J are TRBV6-5 and TRBJ2-6; D may be TRBD1 (5 bases). Germline V CDR1 and CDR2: MNHEY, SVGAGI. This CDR3 is built from 16 residues. V was clipped by 2 bases and J by 0 bases, with 8 bases between them. The CDR3 is CASSYTGRSGANVLTF. The CDR3 bases are TGTGCCAGCAGTTACACAGGACGCTCTGGGGCCAACGTCCTGACTTTC.

This chain joins TRBV12-3 or TRBV12-4 and TRBJ1-1; D call uncertain. Deletions cut 5 bases from V and 2 bases from J, with 15 bases between. The CDR3 length is 15 residues. The CDR3 nucleotides are TGTGCCAGCAGTCCGCGCGGGAGGGCTAACACTGAAGCTTTCTTT. Protein: CASSPRGRANTEAFF.

V is TRBV2 and J is TRBJ2-2; 7 bases agree with TRBD1. Germline-derived CDR1 and CDR2 are SNHLY and FYNNEI. Trimming at V came to 6 bases and at J to 3 bases, leaving 4 bases not matched to a gene. The CDR3 spans 14 residues. CDR3 sequence: CASRPDRDTGELFF. CDR3 DNA sequence: TGTGCCAGCAGGCCTGACAGGGACACCGGGGAGCTGTTTTTT. The full variable domain, its missing parts supplied by reference TRBV2 and TRBJ2-2, is EPEVTQTPSHQVTQMGQEVILRCVPISNHLYFYWYRQILGQKVEFLVSFYNNEISEKSEIFDDQFSVERPDGSNFTLKIRSTKLEDSAMYFCASRPDRDTGELFFGEGSRLTVL.

This clonotype was seen ten or more times. The chain couples TRBV6-6 to TRBJ2-7; D gene uncertain. Germline CDR1 MNHNY, CDR2 SVGAGI (reference sequence). Trimming took off 5 bases at V and 0 bases at J, with 8 bases between the two ends. This CDR3 spans 13 amino acids. The CDR3 protein is CASSRPSSYEQYF. In DNA form, the CDR3 reads TGTGCCAGCAGTCGCCCGAGCTCCTACGAGCAGTACTTC.

This clonotype appeared a few times. The chain uses TRBV6-5 and TRBJ2-7, with D perhaps matching TRBD1 (5 bases). Trimming took 0 bases from V and 4 from J, leaving 10 bases between them. Germline V gives CDR1 MNHEY, CDR2 SVGAGI. The CDR3 consists of 14 residues. CDR3 residues: CASSYSKAGYEQYF. For the CDR3, the DNA is TGTGCCAGCAGTTACTCGAAAGCAGGGTACGAGCAGTACTTC.

This clonotype was recorded a few times. The chain carries TRBV2 and TRBJ2-2; 8 bases are shared with TRBD1. The junction had 6 bases not matched to a gene; V was cut back by 6 bases and J by 3 bases. Germline lookup yields CDR1 SNHLY and CDR2 FYNNEI. CDR3 size: 15 residues. The CDR3 nucleotides read TGTGCCAGCAGGGCCCAGGGGGCATACACCGGGGAGCTGTTTTTT. Amino acids: CASRAQGAYTGELFF.

This chain connects TRBV30 to TRBJ1-2; D unclear. Per germline, CDR1 GTSNPN and CDR2 SVGIG (reference sequence). Trimming stripped 1 base from V and 4 bases from J, with 7 bases between. This CDR3 has 12 amino acids. CDR3 DNA sequence: TGTGCCTGGAGTGCCCCATCCTATGGCTACACCTTC. As protein: CAWSAPSYGYTF.

This rearrangement joins TRBV24-1 to TRBJ2-2, with D perhaps matching TRBD1 (5 bases). Trimming shortened V by 5 bases and J by 1 base, and 10 bases separated the two germline ends. The CDR3 spans 15 residues. Germline lookup yields CDR1 KGHDR and CDR2 SFDVKD. The CDR3 region is CATSGGQGNTGELFF. CDR3 bases: TGTGCCACCAGTGGAGGTCAGGGGAACACCGGGGAGCTGTTTTTT.

The chain uses TRBV4-1 and TRBJ2-7; D uncertain. The CDR3 spans 17 residues. With 1 base removed from V and 0 bases from J, the gap between germline ends came to 16 bases. CDR1 is MGHRA and CDR2 is YSYEKL in the germline V gene. CDR3 amino acids: CASSQVPLAESSYEQYF. In nucleotides, the CDR3 is TGCGCCAGCAGCCAAGTGCCCCTGGCGGAAAGCTCCTACGAGCAGTACTTC.